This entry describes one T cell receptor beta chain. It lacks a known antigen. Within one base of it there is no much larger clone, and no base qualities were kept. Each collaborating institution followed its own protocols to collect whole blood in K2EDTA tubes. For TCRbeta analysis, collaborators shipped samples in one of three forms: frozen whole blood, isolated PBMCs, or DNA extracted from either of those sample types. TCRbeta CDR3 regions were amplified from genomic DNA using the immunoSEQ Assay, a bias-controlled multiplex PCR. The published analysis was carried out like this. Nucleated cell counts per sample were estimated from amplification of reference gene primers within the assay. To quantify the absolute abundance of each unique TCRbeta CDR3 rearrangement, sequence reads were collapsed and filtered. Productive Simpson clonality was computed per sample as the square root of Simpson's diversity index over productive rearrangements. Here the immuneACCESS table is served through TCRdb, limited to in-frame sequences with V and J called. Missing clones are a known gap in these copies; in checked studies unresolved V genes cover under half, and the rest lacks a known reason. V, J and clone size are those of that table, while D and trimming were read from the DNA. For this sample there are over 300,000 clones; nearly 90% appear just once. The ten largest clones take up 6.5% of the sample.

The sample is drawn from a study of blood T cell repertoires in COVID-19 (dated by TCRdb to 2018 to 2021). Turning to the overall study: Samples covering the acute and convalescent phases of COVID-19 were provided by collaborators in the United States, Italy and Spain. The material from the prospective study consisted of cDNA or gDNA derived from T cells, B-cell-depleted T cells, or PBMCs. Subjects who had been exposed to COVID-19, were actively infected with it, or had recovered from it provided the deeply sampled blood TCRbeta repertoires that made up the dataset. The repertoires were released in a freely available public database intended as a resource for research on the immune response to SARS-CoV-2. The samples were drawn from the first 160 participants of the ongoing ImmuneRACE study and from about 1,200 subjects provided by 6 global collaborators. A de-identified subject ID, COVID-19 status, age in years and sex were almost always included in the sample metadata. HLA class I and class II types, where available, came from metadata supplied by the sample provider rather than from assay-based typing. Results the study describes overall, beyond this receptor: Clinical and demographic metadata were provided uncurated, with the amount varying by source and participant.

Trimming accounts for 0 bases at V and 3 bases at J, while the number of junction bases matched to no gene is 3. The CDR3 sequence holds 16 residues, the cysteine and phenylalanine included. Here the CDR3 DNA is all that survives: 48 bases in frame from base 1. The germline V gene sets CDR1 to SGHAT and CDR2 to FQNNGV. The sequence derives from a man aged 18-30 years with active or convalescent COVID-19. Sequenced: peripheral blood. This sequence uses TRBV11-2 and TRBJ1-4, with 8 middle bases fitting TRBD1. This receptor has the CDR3 CASSLDGGQANEKLFF. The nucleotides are TGTGCCAGCAGCTTAGATGGGGGACAGGCTAATGAAAAACTGTTTTTT.